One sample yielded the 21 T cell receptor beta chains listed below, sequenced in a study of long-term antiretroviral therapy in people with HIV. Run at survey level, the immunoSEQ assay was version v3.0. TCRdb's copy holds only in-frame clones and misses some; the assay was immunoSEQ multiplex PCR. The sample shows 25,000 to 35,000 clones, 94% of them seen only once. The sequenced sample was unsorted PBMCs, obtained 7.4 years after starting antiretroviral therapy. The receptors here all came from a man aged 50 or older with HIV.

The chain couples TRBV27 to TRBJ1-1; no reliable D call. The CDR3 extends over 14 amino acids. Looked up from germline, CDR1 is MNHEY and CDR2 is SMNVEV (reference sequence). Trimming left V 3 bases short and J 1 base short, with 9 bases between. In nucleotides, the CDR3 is TGTGCCAGCAGTTTGACGGGCGGGAACACTGAAGCTTTCTTT. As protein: CASSLTGGNTEAFF.

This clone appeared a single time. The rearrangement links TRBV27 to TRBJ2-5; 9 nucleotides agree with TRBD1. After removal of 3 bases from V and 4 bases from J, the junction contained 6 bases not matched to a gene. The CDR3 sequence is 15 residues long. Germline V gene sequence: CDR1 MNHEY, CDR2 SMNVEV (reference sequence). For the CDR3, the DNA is TGTGCCAGCAGTTTCGGGACAGGGAGGGGAGAGACCCAGTACTTC. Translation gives CASSFGTGRGETQYF.

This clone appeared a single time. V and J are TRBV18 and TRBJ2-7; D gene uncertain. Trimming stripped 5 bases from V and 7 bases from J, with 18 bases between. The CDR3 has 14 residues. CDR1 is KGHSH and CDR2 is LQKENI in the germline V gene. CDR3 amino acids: CASSANPDRTEQYF. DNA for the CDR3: TGTGCCAGCTCAGCGAACCCGGACCGAACTGAGCAGTACTTC.

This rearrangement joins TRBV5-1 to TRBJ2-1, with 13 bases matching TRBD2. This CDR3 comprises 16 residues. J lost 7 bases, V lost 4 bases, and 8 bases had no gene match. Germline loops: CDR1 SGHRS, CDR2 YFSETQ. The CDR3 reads CASSVTGTSGENEQFF. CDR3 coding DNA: TGCGCCAGCAGCGTTACCGGGACTAGCGGGGAAAATGAGCAGTTCTTC. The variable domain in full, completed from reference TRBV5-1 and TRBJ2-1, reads KAGVTQTPRYLIKTRGQQVTLSCSPISGHRSVSWYQQTPGQGLQFLFEYFSETQRNKGNFPGRFSGRQFSNSRSEMNVSTLELGDSALYLCASSVTGTSGENEQFFGPGTRLTVL.

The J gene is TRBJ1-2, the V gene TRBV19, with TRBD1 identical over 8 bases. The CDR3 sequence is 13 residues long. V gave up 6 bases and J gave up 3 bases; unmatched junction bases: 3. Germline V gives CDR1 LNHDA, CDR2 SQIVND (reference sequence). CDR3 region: CASRMDRDYGYTF. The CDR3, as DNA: TGTGCCAGTAGGATGGACAGGGACTATGGCTACACCTTC. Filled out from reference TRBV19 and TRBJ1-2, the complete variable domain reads DGGITQSPKYLFRKEGQNVTLSCEQNLNHDAMYWYRQDPGQGLRLIYYSQIVNDFQKGDIAEGYSVSREKKESFPLTVTSAQKNPTAFYLCASRMDRDYGYTFGSGTRLTVV.

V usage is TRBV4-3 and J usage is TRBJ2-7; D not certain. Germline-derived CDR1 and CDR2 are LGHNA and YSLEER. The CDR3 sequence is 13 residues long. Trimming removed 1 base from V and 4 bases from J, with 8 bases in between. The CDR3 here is CASSQGNTYEQYF. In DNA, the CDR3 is TGCGCCAGCAGCCAAGGTAATACTTACGAGCAGTACTTC.

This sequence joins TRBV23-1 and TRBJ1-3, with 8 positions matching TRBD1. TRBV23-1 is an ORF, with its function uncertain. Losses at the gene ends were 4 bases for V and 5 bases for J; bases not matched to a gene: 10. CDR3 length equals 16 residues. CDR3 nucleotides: TGCGCCAGCAGTCGAGCCCCGGGACAGGAGAGAAACACCATATATTTT. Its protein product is CASSRAPGQERNTIYF.

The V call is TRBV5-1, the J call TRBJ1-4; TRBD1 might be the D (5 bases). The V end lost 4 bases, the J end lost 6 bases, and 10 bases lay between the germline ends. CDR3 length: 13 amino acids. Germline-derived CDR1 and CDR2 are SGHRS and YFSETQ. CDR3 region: CASSRGGDEKLFF. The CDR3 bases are TGCGCCAGCAGCAGGGGCGGGGATGAAAAACTGTTTTTT.

This chain's CDR3 is CAWSAGDNQPQHF. The CDR3 DNA reads TGTGCCTGGAGCGCGGGGGACAATCAGCCCCAGCATTTT. The V call is TRBV30, the J call TRBJ1-5; D perhaps matches TRBD1 (5 bases). The germline CDR1 and CDR2 sequences are GTSNPN and SVGIG (reference sequence). Trimming removed 3 bases from V and 3 bases from J, with 9 bases in between. The length of the CDR3 is 13 residues.

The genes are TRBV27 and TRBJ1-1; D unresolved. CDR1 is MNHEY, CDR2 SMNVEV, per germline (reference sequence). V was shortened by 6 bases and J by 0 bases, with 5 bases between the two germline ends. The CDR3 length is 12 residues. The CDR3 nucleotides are TGTGCCAGCAGGGAGATGAACACTGAAGCTTTCTTT. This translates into CASREMNTEAFF.

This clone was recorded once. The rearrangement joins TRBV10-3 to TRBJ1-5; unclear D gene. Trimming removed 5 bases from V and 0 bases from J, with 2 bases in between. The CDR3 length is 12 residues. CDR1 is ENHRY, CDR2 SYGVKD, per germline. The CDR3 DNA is TGTGCCATCAGTAATAGCAATCAGCCCCAGCATTTT. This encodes CAISNSNQPQHF.

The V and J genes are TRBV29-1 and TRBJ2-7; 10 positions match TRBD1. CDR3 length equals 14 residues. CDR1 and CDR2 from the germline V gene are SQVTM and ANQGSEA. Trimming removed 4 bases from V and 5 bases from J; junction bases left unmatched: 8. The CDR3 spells CSVVGGQGVHEQYF. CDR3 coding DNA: TGCAGCGTTGTGGGTGGACAGGGGGTCCACGAGCAGTACTTC.

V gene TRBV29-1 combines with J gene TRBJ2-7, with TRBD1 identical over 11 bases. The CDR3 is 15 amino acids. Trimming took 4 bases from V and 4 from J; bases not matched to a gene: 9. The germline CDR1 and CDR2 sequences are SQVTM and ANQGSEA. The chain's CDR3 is CSVAAGTGGIYEQYF. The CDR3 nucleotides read TGCAGCGTTGCTGCCGGGACAGGGGGGATATACGAGCAGTACTTC.

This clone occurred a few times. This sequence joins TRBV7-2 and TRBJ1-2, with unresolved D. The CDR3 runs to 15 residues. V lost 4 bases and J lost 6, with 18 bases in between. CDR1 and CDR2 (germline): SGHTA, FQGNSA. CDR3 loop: CASSSPRVTVDGYTF. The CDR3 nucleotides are TGTGCCAGCAGCTCCCCCCGGGTAACCGTCGATGGCTACACCTTC.

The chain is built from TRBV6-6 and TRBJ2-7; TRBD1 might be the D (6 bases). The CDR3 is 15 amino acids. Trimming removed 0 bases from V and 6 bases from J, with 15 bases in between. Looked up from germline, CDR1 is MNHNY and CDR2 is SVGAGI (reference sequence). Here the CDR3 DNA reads TGTGCCAGCAGTTACTCGGGGCAGGGGTTCACCGAGCAGTACTTC. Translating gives CASSYSGQGFTEQYF.

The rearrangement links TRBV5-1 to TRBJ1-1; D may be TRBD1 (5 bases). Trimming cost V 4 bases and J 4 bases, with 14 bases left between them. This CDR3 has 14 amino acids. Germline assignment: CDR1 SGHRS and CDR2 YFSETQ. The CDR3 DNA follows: TGCGCCAGCAGCCACTCGGGGGTTGGCACTGAAGCTTTCTTT. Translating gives CASSHSGVGTEAFF.

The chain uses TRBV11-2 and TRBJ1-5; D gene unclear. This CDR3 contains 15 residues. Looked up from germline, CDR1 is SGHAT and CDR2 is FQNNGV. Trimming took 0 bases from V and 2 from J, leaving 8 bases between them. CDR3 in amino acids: CASSLDRVGNQPQHF. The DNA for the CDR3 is TGTGCCAGCAGCTTAGACCGGGTGGGCAATCAGCCCCAGCATTTT.

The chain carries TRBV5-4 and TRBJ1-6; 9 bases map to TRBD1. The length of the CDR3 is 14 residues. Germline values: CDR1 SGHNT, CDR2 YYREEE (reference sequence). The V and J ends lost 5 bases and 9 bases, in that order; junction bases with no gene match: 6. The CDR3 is CASRKTGGSSPLHF. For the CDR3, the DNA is TGTGCCAGCAGAAAGACAGGGGGGAGTTCACCCCTCCACTTT.

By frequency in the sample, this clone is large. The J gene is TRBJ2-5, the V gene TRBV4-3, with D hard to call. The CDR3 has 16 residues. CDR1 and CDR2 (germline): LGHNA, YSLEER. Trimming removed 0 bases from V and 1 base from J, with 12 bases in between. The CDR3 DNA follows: TGCGCCAGCAGCCAAGATTCGTCGGCGGTCCAAGAGACCCAGTACTTC. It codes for CASSQDSSAVQETQYF.

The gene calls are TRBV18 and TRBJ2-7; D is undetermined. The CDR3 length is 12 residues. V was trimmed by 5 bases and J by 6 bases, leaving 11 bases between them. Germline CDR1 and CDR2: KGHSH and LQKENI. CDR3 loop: CASSSAKSEQYF. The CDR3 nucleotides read TGTGCCAGCTCAAGCGCCAAGTCCGAGCAGTACTTC.

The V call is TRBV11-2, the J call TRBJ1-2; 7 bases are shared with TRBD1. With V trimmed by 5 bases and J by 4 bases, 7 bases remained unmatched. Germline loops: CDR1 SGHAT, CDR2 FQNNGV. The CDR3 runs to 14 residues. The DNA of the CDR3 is TGTGCCAGCAGCGGATACAGGGGTTCCTATGGCTACACCTTC. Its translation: CASSGYRGSYGYTF.